These 23 T cell receptor beta chains originate from one sample sequenced in a study of CD8+ T cells in alopecia areata. As for treatment: oral pan-JAK inhibitor, 5-10 mg twice daily. Extracted RNA was reverse transcribed into cDNA, the sequencing template. The protocol was immunoSEQ multiplex PCR, while the TCRdb copy is restricted to in-frame clones and leaves out a portion. The data contain approximately 190,000 clones, 55% to 75% of them singletons. The sample in question was CD4+ T cells sorted from blood, obtained at week 24, from a patient treated with tofacitinib. These receptors were collected from a human donor with alopecia areata.

This clone was counted at least ten times. V and J are TRBV28 and TRBJ1-4, with 8 nucleotides matching TRBD1. With V trimmed by 2 bases and J by 6 bases, 2 bases remained unmatched. The germline CDR1 and CDR2 sequences are MDHEN and SYDVKM. This CDR3 spans 14 amino acids. The CDR3 DNA follows: TGTGCCAGCAGTTTAACGGACAGGGATGAAAAACTGTTTTTT. Protein product: CASSLTDRDEKLFF.

The J gene is TRBJ2-2, the V gene TRBV5-1; 11 bases align to TRBD2. Germline V gives CDR1 SGHRS, CDR2 YFSETQ. The CDR3 spans 16 residues. The V and J ends lost 3 bases and 6 bases, in that order; junction bases with no gene match: 7. The DNA for the CDR3 is TGCGCCAGCAGCTCGAAGACTAGCGGGGCACCCGGGGAGCTGTTTTTT. Translation gives CASSSKTSGAPGELFF.

The V and J genes are TRBV28 and TRBJ2-7; 9 bases agree with TRBD1. The CDR3 length is 16 residues. Germline trimming cut 3 bases from V and 3 bases from J; bases unmatched to any gene: 9. Per germline, CDR1 MDHEN and CDR2 SYDVKM. The CDR3 sequence: CASSFAGTGSRYEQYF. The CDR3 coding sequence is TGTGCCAGCAGTTTTGCCGGGACAGGGTCTCGCTACGAGCAGTACTTC. Drawing the rest from reference TRBV28 and TRBJ2-7, the complete variable domain is DVKVTQSSRYLVKRTGEKVFLECVQDMDHENMFWYRQDPGLGLRLIYFSYDVKMKEKGDIPEGYSVSREKKERFSLILESASTNQTSMYLCASSFAGTGSRYEQYFGPGTRLTVT.

The V gene is TRBV27, the J gene TRBJ2-7; maybe TRBD1 (6 bases). The CDR3 covers 16 residues. Germline values: CDR1 MNHEY, CDR2 SMNVEV (reference sequence). The V and J ends lost 4 bases and 0 bases respectively, with 16 bases between them. The CDR3 region is CASSSRTVGSSYEQYF. The CDR3 bases are TGTGCCAGCAGTTCCCGGACAGTCGGTAGCTCCTACGAGCAGTACTTC.

There are a few counts of this clone. The chain is built from TRBV5-1 and TRBJ2-7, with TRBD1 as a possible D gene (6 bases). Germline assignment: CDR1 SGHRS and CDR2 YFSETQ. V lost 0 bases to trimming and J lost 0 bases, with 10 bases between them. CDR3 length equals 15 residues. The CDR3 loop is CASSLETGSSYEQYF. The CDR3 coding sequence is TGCGCCAGCAGCTTGGAAACAGGGAGCTCCTACGAGCAGTACTTC.

V is TRBV30 and J is TRBJ2-1; tentatively, D is TRBD1 or TRBD2 (5 bases each). The CDR3 sequence is 15 residues long. V was shortened by 5 bases and J by 0 bases, with 14 bases between the two germline ends. Per the germline V gene, CDR1 is GTSNPN and CDR2 is SVGIG (reference sequence). CDR3 DNA: TGTGCCTGGGTTTGGGACGGAGCCTCCTACAATGAGCAGTTCTTC. As protein: CAWVWDGASYNEQFF. Filled out from reference TRBV30 and TRBJ2-1, the complete variable domain reads SQTIHQWPATLVQPVGSPLSLECTVEGTSNPNLYWYRQAAGRGLQLLFYSVGIGQISSEVPQNLSASRPQDRQFILSSKKLLLSDSGFYLCAWVWDGASYNEQFFGPGTRLTVL.

As DNA, the CDR3 is TGTGCCACCAGCAGAGACCGATGGGCGACCCAAGAGACCCAGTACTTC. Its translation: CATSRDRWATQETQYF. J is TRBJ2-5 and V is TRBV15; no clear D. Germline V lookup: CDR1 LNHNV, CDR2 YYDKDF (reference sequence). V lost 0 bases and J lost 1, with 12 bases in between. This CDR3 is 16 amino acids long.

The gene calls are TRBV5-1 and TRBJ2-5, with TRBD2 identical over 8 bases. The CDR3 spans 13 residues. Germline V gene sequence: CDR1 SGHRS, CDR2 YFSETQ. Trimming took 4 bases from V and 5 from J; bases not matched to a gene: 4. The CDR3 DNA reads as TGCGCCAGCAGCCAGAGCGGGAGCGAGACCCAGTACTTC. Encoded protein: CASSQSGSETQYF. The variable domain in full, completed from reference TRBV5-1 and TRBJ2-5, reads KAGVTQTPRYLIKTRGQQVTLSCSPISGHRSVSWYQQTPGQGLQFLFEYFSETQRNKGNFPGRFSGRQFSNSRSEMNVSTLELGDSALYLCASSQSGSETQYFGPGTRLLVL.

V and J are TRBV27 and TRBJ1-2, with D tentatively TRBD1 (6 bases). In germline, CDR1 is MNHEY, CDR2 SMNVEV (reference sequence). Trimming took off 1 base at V and 6 bases at J, with 9 bases between the two ends. This CDR3 contains 13 residues. The CDR3 loop is CASSLWAGDGYTF. The CDR3 coding sequence is TGTGCCAGCAGTTTATGGGCAGGGGATGGCTACACCTTC.

The V and J genes are TRBV28 and TRBJ1-1; D perhaps matches TRBD1 (5 bases). V lost 5 bases and J lost 2, with 6 bases in between. The CDR3 consists of 12 residues. CDR1 is MDHEN, CDR2 SYDVKM, per germline. The CDR3 DNA sequence: TGTGCCAGCAGTGGGGGTAACACTGAAGCTTTCTTT. Its translation: CASSGGNTEAFF.

About this clone itself: The same CDR3 can be traced to other DNA sequences in this sample. The V and J genes are TRBV18 and TRBJ1-1; tentatively, D is TRBD1 (6 bases). This CDR3 spans 14 amino acids. In germline, CDR1 is KGHSH, CDR2 LQKENI. Trimming took 3 bases from V and 1 from J, leaving 9 bases between them. Written as DNA, the CDR3 is TGTGCCAGCTCACCTTTACAGGGGAACACTGAAGCTTTCTTT. As protein: CASSPLQGNTEAFF.

The CDR3 bases are TGTGCCAGCAGTGAATCCGAGCCCCAGTATTTT. Its protein is CASSESEPQYF. The chain has TRBV25-1 and TRBJ2-3; no firm D call. Germline-derived CDR1 and CDR2 are MGHDK and SYGVNS. V lost 1 base and J 12 bases, leaving 8 bases between the germline ends. This CDR3 has 11 amino acids.

The gene calls are TRBV5-4 and TRBJ2-1, with no clear D. This CDR3 has 14 amino acids. The germline CDR1 and CDR2 sequences are SGHNT and YYREEE (reference sequence). V shed 4 bases and J shed 9 bases, with 17 bases lying between them. The CDR3 DNA reads TGTGCCAGCAGCCACACGTCAAGTCCTACTGAGCAGTTCTTC. Translating it yields CASSHTSSPTEQFF.

The chain has TRBV5-6 and TRBJ2-1; D not resolved. Germline V gives CDR1 SGHDT, CDR2 YYEEEE. This CDR3 has 14 amino acids. Trimming removed 4 bases at V and 6 bases at J, with 14 bases between. DNA for the CDR3: TGTGCCAGCAGCCTACCGGCGACCCTCAATGAGCAGTTCTTC. The encoded protein is CASSLPATLNEQFF.

The gene calls are TRBV18 and TRBJ2-1; 8 bases match TRBD1. The V segment lost 6 bases and the J segment 0 bases; nucleotides outside the gene matches: 7. CDR1 is KGHSH, CDR2 LQKENI, per germline. The length of the CDR3 is 16 residues. In DNA, the CDR3 is TGTGCCAGCTCCCATAGAACAGGGGGCTCCTACAATGAGCAGTTCTTC. Protein sequence: CASSHRTGGSYNEQFF.

The V gene is TRBV5-4, the J gene TRBJ2-7; 9 bases fit TRBD2. The length of the CDR3 is 16 residues. The trim removed 3 bases at V and 3 bases at J, leaving 10 bases unmatched. Germline V CDR1 and CDR2: SGHNT, YYREEE (reference sequence). The CDR3, as DNA: TGTGCCAGCAGCTCCCCAGCGGGGGGAACAATCTACGAGCAGTACTTC. Protein: CASSSPAGGTIYEQYF.

This clone has just one count. The chain combines TRBV2 with TRBJ1-5, with D unclear. Germline V gives CDR1 SNHLY, CDR2 FYNNEI. The CDR3 spans 13 residues. Trimming left V 7 bases short and J 0 bases short, with 7 bases between. This chain's CDR3 is CASTESSNQPQHF. CDR3 DNA: TGTGCCAGCACAGAGAGTAGCAATCAGCCCCAGCATTTT.

The chain employs TRBV5-1 and TRBJ2-2, with D possibly being TRBD1 or TRBD2 (5 bases each). V shed 2 bases and J shed 0 bases, with 8 bases lying between them. The CDR3 length is 15 residues. Germline CDR1 and CDR2: SGHRS and YFSETQ. DNA of the CDR3: TGCGCCAGCAGCTTAGAGGGACCGAACACCGGGGAGCTGTTTTTT. This encodes CASSLEGPNTGELFF.

The chain combines TRBV4-3 with TRBJ2-1; 8 bases align to TRBD2. The CDR3 covers 15 residues. V was pared by 1 base and J by 16 bases, with 15 bases of the junction left unmatched. Germline-derived CDR1 and CDR2 are LGHNA and YSLEER. The DNA for the CDR3 is TGCGCCAGCAGCCAAGTTGTAGGGGGACTAGGCCAATATTTCTTC. As protein: CASSQVVGGLGQYFF.

V gene TRBV4-1 combines with J gene TRBJ1-2; weak D call: TRBD1 (5 bases). With 3 bases removed from V and 3 bases from J, the gap between germline ends came to 14 bases. CDR1 is MGHRA, CDR2 YSYEKL, per germline. The CDR3 runs 15 residues. CDR3 region: CASSQDTGKDYGYTF. The CDR3 DNA reads TGCGCCAGCAGCCAGGACACAGGAAAAGACTATGGCTACACCTTC.

This clone was detected a few times. The chain joins TRBV4-3 to TRBJ1-1; D is perhaps TRBD1 (5 bases). Trimming stripped 0 bases from V and 7 bases from J, with 12 bases between. Germline V gene lookup returns CDR1 LGHNA and CDR2 YSLEER. The CDR3 has 14 amino acids. DNA for the CDR3: TGCGCCAGCAGCCAAGACGTATCACAGGTTGAAGCTTTCTTT. Its translation is CASSQDVSQVEAFF.

The J gene is TRBJ2-5, the V gene TRBV30; perhaps TRBD1 as D (6 bases). The germline V gene encodes CDR1 GTSNPN and CDR2 SVGIG (reference sequence). This CDR3 has 13 amino acids. Trimming removed 3 bases at V and 4 bases at J, with 12 bases between. In DNA, the CDR3 is TGTGCCTGGAGAACAGGGAATAGAGAGACCCAGTACTTC. It translates to CAWRTGNRETQYF.

In this sample, this clone turned up a few times. J is TRBJ1-2 and V is TRBV2; D call uncertain. The V gene's germline CDR1 is SNHLY and CDR2 FYNNEI. The CDR3 runs to 13 residues. Trimming took 7 bases from V and 5 from J, leaving 14 bases between them. The CDR3 spells CASTQGETYGYTF. The CDR3 bases are TGTGCCAGCACCCAAGGAGAGACATATGGCTACACCTTC.